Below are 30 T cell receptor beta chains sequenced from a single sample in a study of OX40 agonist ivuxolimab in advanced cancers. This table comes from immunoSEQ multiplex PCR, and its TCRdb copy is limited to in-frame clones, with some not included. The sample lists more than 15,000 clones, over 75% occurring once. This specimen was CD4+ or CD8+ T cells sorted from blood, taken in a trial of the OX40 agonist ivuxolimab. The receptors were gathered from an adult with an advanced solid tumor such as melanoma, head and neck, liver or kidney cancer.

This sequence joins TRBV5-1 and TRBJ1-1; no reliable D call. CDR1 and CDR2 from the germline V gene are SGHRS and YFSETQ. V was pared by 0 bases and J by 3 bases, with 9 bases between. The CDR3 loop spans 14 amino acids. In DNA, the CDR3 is TGCGCCAGCAGCTTGGGATCTCGGGACACTGAAGCTTTCTTT. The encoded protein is CASSLGSRDTEAFF.

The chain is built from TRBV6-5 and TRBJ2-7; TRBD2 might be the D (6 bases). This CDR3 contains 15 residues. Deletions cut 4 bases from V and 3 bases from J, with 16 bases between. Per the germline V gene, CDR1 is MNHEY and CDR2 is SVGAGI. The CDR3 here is CASSSAGGGSYEQYF. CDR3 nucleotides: TGTGCCAGCAGTTCTGCTGGTGGGGGGAGCTACGAGCAGTACTTC.

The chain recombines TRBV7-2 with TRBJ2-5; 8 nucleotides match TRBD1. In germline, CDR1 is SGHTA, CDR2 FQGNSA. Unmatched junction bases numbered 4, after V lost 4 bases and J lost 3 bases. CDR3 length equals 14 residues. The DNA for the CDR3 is TGTGCCAGCAGCTCTGGACAGGGTAAAGAGACCCAGTACTTC. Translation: CASSSGQGKETQYF. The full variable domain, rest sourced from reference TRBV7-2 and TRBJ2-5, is GAGVSQSPSNKVTEKGKDVELRCDPISGHTALYWYRQSLGQGLEFLIYFQGNSAPDKSGLPSDRFSAERTGGSVSTLTIQRTQQEDSAVYLCASSSGQGKETQYFGPGTRLLVL.

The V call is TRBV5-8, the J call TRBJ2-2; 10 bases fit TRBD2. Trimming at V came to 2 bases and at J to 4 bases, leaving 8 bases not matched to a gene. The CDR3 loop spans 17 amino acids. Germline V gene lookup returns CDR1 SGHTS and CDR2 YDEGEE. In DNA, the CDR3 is TGTGCCAGCAGCTTATCACGACTAGCGGGCTTCACCGGGGAGCTGTTTTTT. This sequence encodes CASSLSRLAGFTGELFF.

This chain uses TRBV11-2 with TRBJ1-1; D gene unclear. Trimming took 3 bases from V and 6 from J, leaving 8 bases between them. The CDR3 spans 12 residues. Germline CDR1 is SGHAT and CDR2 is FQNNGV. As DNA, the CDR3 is TGTGCCAGCAGCTTCAATAGAGCTGAAGCTTTCTTT. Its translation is CASSFNRAEAFF. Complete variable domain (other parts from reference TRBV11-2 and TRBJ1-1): EAGVAQSPRYKIIEKRQSVAFWCNPISGHATLYWYQQILGQGPKLLIQFQNNGVVDDSQLPKDRFSAERLKGVDSTLKIQPAKLEDSAVYLCASSFNRAEAFFGQGTRLTVV.

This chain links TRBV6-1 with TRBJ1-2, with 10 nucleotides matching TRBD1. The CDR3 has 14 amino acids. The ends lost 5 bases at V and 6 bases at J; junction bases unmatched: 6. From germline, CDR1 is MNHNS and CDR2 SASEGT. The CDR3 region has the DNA TGTGCCAGCAGTCTCGGGACAGGGGCGCATGGCTACACCTTC. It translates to CASSLGTGAHGYTF.

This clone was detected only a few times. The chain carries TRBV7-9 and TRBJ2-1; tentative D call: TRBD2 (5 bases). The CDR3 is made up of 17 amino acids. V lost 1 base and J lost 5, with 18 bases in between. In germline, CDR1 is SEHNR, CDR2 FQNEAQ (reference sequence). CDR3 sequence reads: CASSLGEGSIHNNEQFF. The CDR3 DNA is TGTGCCAGCAGCTTAGGCGAGGGCTCGATACATAACAATGAGCAGTTCTTC.

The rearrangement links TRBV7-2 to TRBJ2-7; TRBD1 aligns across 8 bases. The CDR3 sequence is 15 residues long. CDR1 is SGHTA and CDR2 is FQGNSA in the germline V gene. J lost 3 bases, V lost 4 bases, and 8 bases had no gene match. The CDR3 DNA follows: TGTGCCAGCAGCTCAGACAGGGGAACCAACTACGAGCAGTACTTC. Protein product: CASSSDRGTNYEQYF.

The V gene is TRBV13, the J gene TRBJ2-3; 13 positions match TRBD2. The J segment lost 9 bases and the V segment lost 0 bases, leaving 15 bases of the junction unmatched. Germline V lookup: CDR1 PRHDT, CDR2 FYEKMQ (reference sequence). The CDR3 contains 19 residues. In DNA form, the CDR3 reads TGTGCCAGCAGCTTAGGCCCAACTAGCGGGGGGGCCCTTGGAGGGACGCAGTATTTT. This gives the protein CASSLGPTSGGALGGTQYF.

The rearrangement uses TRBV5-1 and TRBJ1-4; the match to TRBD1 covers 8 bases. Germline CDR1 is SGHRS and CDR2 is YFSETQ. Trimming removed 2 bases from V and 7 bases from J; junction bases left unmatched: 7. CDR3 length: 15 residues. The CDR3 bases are TGCGCCAGCAGCTTATCGCAACAGGGGGTTGAAAAACTGTTTTTT. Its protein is CASSLSQQGVEKLFF.

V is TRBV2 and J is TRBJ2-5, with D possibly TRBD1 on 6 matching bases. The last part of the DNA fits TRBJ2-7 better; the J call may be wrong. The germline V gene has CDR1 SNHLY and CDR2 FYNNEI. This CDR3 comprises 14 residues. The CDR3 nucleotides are TGTGCCAGCAGTAAGGACAGCAGCTCCTACGAGCAGTACTTC. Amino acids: CASSKDSSSYEQYF.

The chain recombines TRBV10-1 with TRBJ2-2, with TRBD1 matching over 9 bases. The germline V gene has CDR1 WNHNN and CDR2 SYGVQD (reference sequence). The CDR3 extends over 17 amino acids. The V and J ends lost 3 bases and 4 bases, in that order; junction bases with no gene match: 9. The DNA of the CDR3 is TGCGCCAGCAGTGACCCCGGGACAGGGCCTGGCACCGGGGAGCTGTTTTTT. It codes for CASSDPGTGPGTGELFF.

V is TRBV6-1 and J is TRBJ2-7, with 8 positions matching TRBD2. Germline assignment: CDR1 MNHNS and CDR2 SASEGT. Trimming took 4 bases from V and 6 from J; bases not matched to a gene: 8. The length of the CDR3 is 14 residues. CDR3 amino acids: CASSVGRGAGEQYF. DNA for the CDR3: TGTGCCAGCAGTGTCGGGAGGGGAGCCGGCGAGCAGTACTTC.

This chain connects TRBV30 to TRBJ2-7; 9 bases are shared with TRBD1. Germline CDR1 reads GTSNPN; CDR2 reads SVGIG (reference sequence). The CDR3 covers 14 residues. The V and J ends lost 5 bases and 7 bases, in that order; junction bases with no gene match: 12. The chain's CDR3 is CAWGSGTGRWEQYF. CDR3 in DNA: TGTGCCTGGGGATCCGGGACAGGGCGCTGGGAGCAGTACTTC.

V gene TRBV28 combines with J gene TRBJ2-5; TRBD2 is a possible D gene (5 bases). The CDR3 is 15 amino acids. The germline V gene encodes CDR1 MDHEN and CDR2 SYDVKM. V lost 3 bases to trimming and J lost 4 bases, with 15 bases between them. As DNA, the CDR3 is TGTGCCAGCAGTTTCGCCGGGATCGGTGGAGAGACCCAGTACTTC. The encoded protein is CASSFAGIGGETQYF. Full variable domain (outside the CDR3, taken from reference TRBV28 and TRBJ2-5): DVKVTQSSRYLVKRTGEKVFLECVQDMDHENMFWYRQDPGLGLRLIYFSYDVKMKEKGDIPEGYSVSREKKERFSLILESASTNQTSMYLCASSFAGIGGETQYFGPGTRLLVL.

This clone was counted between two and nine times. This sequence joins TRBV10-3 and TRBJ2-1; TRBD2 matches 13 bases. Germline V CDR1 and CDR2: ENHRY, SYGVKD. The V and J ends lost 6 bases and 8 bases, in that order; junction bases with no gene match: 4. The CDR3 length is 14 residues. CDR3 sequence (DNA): TGTGCCATCAGCTGGACTAGCGGGGGCGATGAGCAGTTCTTC. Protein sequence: CAISWTSGGDEQFF.

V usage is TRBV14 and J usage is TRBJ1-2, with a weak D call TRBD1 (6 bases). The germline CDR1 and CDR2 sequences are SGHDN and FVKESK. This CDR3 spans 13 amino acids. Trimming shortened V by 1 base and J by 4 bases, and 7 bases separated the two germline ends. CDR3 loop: CASSQVQGYGYTF. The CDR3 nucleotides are TGTGCCAGCAGCCAAGTACAGGGCTATGGCTACACCTTC.

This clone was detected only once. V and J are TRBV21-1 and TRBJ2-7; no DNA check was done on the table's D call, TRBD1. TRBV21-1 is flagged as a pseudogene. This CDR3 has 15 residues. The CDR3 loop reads CASSKGWDRAYEQYF. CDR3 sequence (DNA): TGTGCCAGCAGCAAAGGCTGGGACAGGGCCTACGAGCAGTACTTC.

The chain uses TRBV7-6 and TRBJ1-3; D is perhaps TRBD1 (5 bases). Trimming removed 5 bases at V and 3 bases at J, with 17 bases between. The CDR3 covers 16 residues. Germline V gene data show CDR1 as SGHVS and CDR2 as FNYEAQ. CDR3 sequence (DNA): TGTGCCAGCAGCAGACTAGACAGAACCGGTGGAAACACCATATATTTT. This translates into CASSRLDRTGGNTIYF.

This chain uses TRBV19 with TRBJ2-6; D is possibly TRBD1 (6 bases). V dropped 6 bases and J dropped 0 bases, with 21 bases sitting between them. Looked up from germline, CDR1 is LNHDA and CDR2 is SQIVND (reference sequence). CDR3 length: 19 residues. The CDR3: CASRAVWSDSFSGANVLTF. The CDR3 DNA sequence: TGTGCCAGTAGAGCCGTATGGTCGGACAGCTTCTCTGGGGCCAACGTCCTGACTTTC. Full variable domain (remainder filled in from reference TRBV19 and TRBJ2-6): DGGITQSPKYLFRKEGQNVTLSCEQNLNHDAMYWYRQDPGQGLRLIYYSQIVNDFQKGDIAEGYSVSREKKESFPLTVTSAQKNPTAFYLCASRAVWSDSFSGANVLTFGAGSRLTVL.

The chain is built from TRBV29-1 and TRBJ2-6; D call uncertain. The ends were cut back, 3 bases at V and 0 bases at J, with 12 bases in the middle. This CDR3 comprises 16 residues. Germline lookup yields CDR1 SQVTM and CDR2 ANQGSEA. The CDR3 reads CSVDDGTFSGANVLTF. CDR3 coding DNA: TGCAGCGTTGACGACGGAACCTTCTCTGGGGCCAACGTCCTGACTTTC. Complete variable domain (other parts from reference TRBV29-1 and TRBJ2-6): SAVISQKPSRDICQRGTSLTIQCQVDSQVTMMFWYRQQPGQSLTLIATANQGSEATYESGFVIDKFPISRPNLTFSTLTVSNMSPEDSSIYLCSVDDGTFSGANVLTFGAGSRLTVL.

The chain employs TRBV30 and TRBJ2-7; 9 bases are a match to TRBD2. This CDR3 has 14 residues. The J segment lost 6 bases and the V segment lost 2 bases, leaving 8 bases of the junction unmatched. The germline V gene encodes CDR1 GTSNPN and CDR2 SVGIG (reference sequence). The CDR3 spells CAWSPIAGATEQYF. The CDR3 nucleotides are TGTGCCTGGAGTCCTATAGCGGGAGCGACCGAGCAGTACTTC.

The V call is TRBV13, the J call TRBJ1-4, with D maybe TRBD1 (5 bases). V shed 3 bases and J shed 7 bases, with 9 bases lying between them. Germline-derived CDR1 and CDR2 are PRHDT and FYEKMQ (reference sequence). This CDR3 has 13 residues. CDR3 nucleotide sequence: TGTGCCAGCAGCTTGGGGGTTGGTGAAAAACTGTTTTTT. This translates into CASSLGVGEKLFF.

The CDR3 DNA reads TGTGCCAGCAGCCTGGGACAGTTCGAAGAGACCCAGTACTTC. This gives the protein CASSLGQFEETQYF. V gene TRBV6-1 combines with J gene TRBJ2-5; the match to TRBD1 covers 7 bases. Germline V gene data show CDR1 as MNHNS and CDR2 as SASEGT. This CDR3 is built from 14 residues. Germline trimming cut 6 bases from V and 3 bases from J; bases unmatched to any gene: 7.

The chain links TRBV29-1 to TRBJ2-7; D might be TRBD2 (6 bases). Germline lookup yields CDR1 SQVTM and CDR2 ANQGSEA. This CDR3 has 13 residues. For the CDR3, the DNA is TGCAGTGCCGTTGTGGACGGAGGGTACGAGCAGTACTTC. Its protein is CSAVVDGGYEQYF.

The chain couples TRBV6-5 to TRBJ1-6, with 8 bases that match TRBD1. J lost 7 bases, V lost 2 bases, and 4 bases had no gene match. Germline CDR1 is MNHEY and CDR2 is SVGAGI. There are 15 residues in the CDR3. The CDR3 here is CASSYDRTGNSPLHF. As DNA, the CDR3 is TGTGCCAGCAGTTACGATCGGACAGGGAATTCACCCCTCCACTTT.

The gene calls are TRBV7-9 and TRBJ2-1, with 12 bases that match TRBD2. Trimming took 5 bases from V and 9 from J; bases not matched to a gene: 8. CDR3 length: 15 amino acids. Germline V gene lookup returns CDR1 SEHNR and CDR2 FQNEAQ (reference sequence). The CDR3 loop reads CASSLGLAGFGEQFF. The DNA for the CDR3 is TGTGCCAGCAGCCTTGGACTAGCGGGATTCGGTGAGCAGTTCTTC.

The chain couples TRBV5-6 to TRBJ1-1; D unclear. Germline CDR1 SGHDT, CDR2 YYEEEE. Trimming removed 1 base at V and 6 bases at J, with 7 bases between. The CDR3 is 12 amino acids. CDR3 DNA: TGTGCCAGCAGCTTGACATATTCTGAAGCTTTCTTT. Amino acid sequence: CASSLTYSEAFF.

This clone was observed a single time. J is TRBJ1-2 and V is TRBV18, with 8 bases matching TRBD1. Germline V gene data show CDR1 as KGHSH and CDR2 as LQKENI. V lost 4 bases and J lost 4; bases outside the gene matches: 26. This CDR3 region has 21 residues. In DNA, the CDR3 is TGTGCCAGCTCACATCACCTCCCTGCTGGGACAGGCGACGCGTCGAGCTATGGCTACACCTTC. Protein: CASSHHLPAGTGDASSYGYTF.

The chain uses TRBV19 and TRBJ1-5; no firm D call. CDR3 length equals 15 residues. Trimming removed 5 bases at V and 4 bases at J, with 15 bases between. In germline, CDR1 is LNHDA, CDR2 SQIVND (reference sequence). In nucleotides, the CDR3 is TGTGCCAGTAGTGCCGTTGGACGGACGAATCAGCCCCAGCATTTT. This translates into CASSAVGRTNQPQHF.